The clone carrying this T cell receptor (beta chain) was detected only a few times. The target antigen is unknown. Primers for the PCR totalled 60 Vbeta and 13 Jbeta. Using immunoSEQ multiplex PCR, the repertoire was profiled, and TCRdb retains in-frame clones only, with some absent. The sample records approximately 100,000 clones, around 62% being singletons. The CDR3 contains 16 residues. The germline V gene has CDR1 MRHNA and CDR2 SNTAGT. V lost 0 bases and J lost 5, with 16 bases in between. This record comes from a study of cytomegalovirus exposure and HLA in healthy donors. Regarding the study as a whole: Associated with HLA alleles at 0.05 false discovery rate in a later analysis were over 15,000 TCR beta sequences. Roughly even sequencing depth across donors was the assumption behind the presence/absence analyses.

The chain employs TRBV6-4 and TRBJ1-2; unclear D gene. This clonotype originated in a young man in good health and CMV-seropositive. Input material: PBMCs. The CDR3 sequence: CASSDSITVLWYGYTF. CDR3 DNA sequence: TGTGCCAGCAGTGACTCGATAACCGTACTTTGGTATGGCTACACCTTC.